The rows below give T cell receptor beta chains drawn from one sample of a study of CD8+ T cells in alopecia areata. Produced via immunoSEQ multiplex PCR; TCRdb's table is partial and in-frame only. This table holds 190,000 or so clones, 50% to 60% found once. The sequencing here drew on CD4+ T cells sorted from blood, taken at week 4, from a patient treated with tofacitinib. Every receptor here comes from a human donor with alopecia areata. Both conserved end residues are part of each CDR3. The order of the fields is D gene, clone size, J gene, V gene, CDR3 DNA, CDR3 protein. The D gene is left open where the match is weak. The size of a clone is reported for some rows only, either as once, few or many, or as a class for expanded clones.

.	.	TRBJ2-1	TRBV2	TGTGCCAGCAGTGAGGTGGAGGAGCAGTTCTTC	CASSEVEEQFF
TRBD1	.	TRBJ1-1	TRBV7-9	TGTGCCAGCAGCCTGACAGGGAGGACTGAAGCTTTCTTT	CASSLTGRTEAFF
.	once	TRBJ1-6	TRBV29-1	TGCAGCGTTGCCCGGGAGACTAATTCACCCCTCCACTTT	CSVARETNSPLHF
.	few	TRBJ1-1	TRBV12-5	TGTGCTAGTGGTTTGGGTATCATGACTCCGACTGAAGCTTTCTTT	CASGLGIMTPTEAFF
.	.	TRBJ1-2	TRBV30	TGTGCCTGGAGCTCCCTCGATGACTATGGCTACACCTTC	CAWSSLDDYGYTF
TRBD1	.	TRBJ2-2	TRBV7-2	TGTGCCAGCAGCTTACAGGGGGCGAACACCGGGGAGCTGTTTTTT	CASSLQGANTGELFF
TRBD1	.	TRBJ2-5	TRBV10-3	TGTGCCATCAGTGAACAGGGGGGTGCCCAAGAGACCCAGTACTTC	CAISEQGGAQETQYF
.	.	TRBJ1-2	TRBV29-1	TGCAGCGCCTCTGTTCAGGGTGGCTATGGCTACACCTTC	CSASVQGGYGYTF
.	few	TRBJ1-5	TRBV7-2	TGTGCCAGCAGCTCGGATTCAGGGGTCGGGCAGCCCCAGCATTTT	CASSSDSGVGQPQHF
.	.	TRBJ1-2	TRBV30	TGTGCCTGGAACAGGGTTACCTATGGCTACACCTTC	CAWNRVTYGYTF
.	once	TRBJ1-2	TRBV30	TGTGCCTGGAGCGTCACGGGTGTCAGGGCGAGCTACACCTTC	CAWSVTGVRASYTF
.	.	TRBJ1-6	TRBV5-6	TGTGCCAGCACGGGGCGGGGCGCGAATTCACCCCTCCACTTT	CASTGRGANSPLHF
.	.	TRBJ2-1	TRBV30	TGTGCCTGGAGTCTCGACAGCTACAATGAGCAGTTCTTC	CAWSLDSYNEQFF
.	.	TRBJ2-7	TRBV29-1	TGCAGCGTTGCGCCCAACGACGGCAGGGCGAGGGGGCAGTACTTC	CSVAPNDGRARGQYF
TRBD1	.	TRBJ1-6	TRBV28	TGTGCCAGCAGCCTGGGGACAGGGGATTCACCCCTCCACTTT	CASSLGTGDSPLHF
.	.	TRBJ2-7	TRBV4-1	TGCGCCAGCAGCCCCAGAAGACTCGGGACACTCGACTACGAGCAGTACTTC	CASSPRRLGTLDYEQYF
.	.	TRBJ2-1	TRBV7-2	TGTGCCAGCAGCTTCCTAGCGAGCTCCTACAATGAGCAGTTCTTC	CASSFLASSYNEQFF
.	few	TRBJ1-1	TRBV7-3	TGTGCCAGCAGCTTATCGAGGGGGACGGCGAACACTGAAGCTTTCTTT	CASSLSRGTANTEAFF
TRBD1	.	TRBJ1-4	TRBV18	TGTGCCAGCTCACCATTCGGACAGGCGGAGGGAAAGGTGTTTTTT	CASSPFGQAEGKVFF
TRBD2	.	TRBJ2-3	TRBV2	TGTGCCAGCAGTGAATCGAGCGGGGGGACAGATACGCAGTATTTT	CASSESSGGTDTQYF
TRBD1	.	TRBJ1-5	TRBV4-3	TGCGCCAGCAGCCCCGACAGGGTCGATCAGCCCCAGCATTTT	CASSPDRVDQPQHF
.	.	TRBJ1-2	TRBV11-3	TGTGCCAGCAGACTGCTGGGGGCCCTCTATGGCTACACCTTC	CASRLLGALYGYTF
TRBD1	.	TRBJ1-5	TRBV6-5	TGTGCCAGCAGTTACGACAGGGCATGGCCCCAGCATTTT	CASSYDRAWPQHF
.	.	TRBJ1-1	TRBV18	TGTGCCAGCTCACCGACTGGGCGGGTGAACACTGAAGCTTTCTTT	CASSPTGRVNTEAFF
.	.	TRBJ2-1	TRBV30	TGTGCCTGGAACAGAGACCGGCGCTACAATGAGCAGTTCTTC	CAWNRDRRYNEQFF
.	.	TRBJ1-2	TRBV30	TGTGCCTGGAGATTACTCTCGGCAGGGGGCTACACCTTC	CAWRLLSAGGYTF
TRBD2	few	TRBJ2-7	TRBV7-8	TGTGCCAGCAGCCTCAGATTGACTAGCGGGTACGAGCAGTACTTC	CASSLRLTSGYEQYF
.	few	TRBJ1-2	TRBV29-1	TGCAGCGTTGATCAGGGGTCAGGGACGAAGGGCTACACCTTC	CSVDQGSGTKGYTF
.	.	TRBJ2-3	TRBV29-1	TGCAGCGTTGCCGACACAGATACGCAGTATTTT	CSVADTDTQYF
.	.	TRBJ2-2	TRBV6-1	TGTGCCAGCAGTGAGAGTGCCGGGGAGCTGTTTTTT	CASSESAGELFF
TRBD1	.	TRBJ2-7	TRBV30	TGTGCCTGGAGTGGGGACAGGGGGCCATACGAGCAGTACTTC	CAWSGDRGPYEQYF
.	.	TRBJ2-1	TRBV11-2	TGTGCCAGCAGCTTTTCCCGCGGTCCACGCTACAATGAGCAGTTCTTC	CASSFSRGPRYNEQFF
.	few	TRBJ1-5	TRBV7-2	TGTGCCAGCAGCGCCGGGACGGCCAATCAGCCCCAGCATTTT	CASSAGTANQPQHF
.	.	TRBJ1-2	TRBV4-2	TGTGCCAGCAGCCAAGATGACGCCAGGGACTATGGCTACACCTTC	CASSQDDARDYGYTF
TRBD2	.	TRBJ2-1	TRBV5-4	TGTGCCAGCAGCTTGGAGGGGACTAGCGCCAATGAGCAGTTCTTC	CASSLEGTSANEQFF
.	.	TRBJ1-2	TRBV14	TGTGCCAGCAGCCCAGCGTTAAGGGGTGGCTACACCTTC	CASSPALRGGYTF
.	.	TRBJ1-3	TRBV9	TGTGCCAGCAGCGTCGTTGGGGACTCTGGAAACACCATATATTTT	CASSVVGDSGNTIYF
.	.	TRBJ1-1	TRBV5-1	TGCGCCAGCAGCCCCGGGACGCCTTTGAACACTGAAGCTTTCTTT	CASSPGTPLNTEAFF
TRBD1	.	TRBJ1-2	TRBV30	TGTGCCTGGAGTGCTGGCCAGGGGGTCGACTATGGCTACACCTTC	CAWSAGQGVDYGYTF
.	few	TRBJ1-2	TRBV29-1	TGCAGCGCGGTCCCCCCAGGGAACATCTATGGCTACACCTTC	CSAVPPGNIYGYTF
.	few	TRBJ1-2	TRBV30	TGTGCCTGGAGCCAAAAGGGTGACTATGGCTACACCTTC	CAWSQKGDYGYTF
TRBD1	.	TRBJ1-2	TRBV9	TGTGCCAGCAGAGCGACCGGGACAGGCGGCTACACCTTC	CASRATGTGGYTF
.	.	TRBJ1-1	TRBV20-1	TGCAGTGCTAGAGTCAGCGCCGCTTTCTTT	CSARVSAAFF
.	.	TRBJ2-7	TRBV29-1	TGCAGCGTTGCGAACTCCGTCTCCTACGAGCAGTACTTC	CSVANSVSYEQYF
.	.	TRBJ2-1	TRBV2	TGTGCCAGCAGTCGGGGCCCAGGCTCCTACAATGAGCAGTTCTTC	CASSRGPGSYNEQFF
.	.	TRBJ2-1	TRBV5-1	TGCGCCAGCAGACTGGAAAATGAGCAGTTCTTC	CASRLENEQFF
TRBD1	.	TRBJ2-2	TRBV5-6	TGTGCCAGCAGCCTCGTACAGGGGAAGGCCGGGGAGCTGTTTTTT	CASSLVQGKAGELFF
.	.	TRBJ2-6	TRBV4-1	TGCGCCAGCAGCCAGGTTTGGGGCCTATTCTCTGGGGCCAACGTCCTGACTTTC	CASSQVWGLFSGANVLTF
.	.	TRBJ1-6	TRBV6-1	TGTGCCAGCAGTGAAGTAACGAATTCACCCCTCCACTTT	CASSEVTNSPLHF
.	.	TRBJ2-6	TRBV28	TGTGCCAGCATGGGGGCGTCGTCCTCTGGGGCCAACGTCCTGACTTTC	CASMGASSSGANVLTF
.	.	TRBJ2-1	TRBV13	TGTGCCAGCAGCACCTGGACAGTTCGATCTAGCGGAGCGCTCAATGAGCAGTTCTTC	CASSTWTVRSSGALNEQFF
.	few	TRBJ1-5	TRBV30	TGTGCCTGGAGTGAGGGGGTTACTCAGCCCCAGCATTTT	CAWSEGVTQPQHF
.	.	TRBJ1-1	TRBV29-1	TGCAGCGCCGGACTGTTTATGAACACTGAAGCTTTCTTT	CSAGLFMNTEAFF
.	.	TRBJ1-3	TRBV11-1	TGTGCCAGCAGCTTAAATACGGGAAACACCATATATTTT	CASSLNTGNTIYF
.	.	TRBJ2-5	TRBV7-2	TGTGCCAGCAGCCCCTCGCTTGCCCAAGAGACCCAGTACTTC	CASSPSLAQETQYF